This entry lists 30 T cell receptor beta chains sequenced from one sample in a study of vaccination and CD4 T cells after COVID-19. With the Oncomine TCR Beta short-read assay, DNA from cultured CD4+ T cells was sequenced. Via MiXCR, TCRdb re-called the PCR reads, giving one row per CDR3 protein. The top ten hold about 9.4% of the sample, which has over 9,500 distinct CDR3 sequences, about 75% seen once. The antigens these receptors bind are not known. Stated treatment: approximately nine-day PBMC culture with coronavirus spike peptide pools or control peptides (ViraFEST assay). The sample taken for sequencing was CD4+ T cells from blood, cultured in vitro. These receptors all stem from a human donor who had recovered from COVID-19.

V usage is TRBV28 and J usage is TRBJ1-3; 7 bases agree with TRBD1. CDR1 is MDHEN and CDR2 is SYDVKM in the germline V gene. CDR3 length equals 15 residues. The trim removed 6 bases at V and 5 bases at J, leaving 10 bases unmatched. CDR3 nucleotides: TGTGCCAGCAGCCCGAGAGGGGGCCCTAGAAACACCATATATTTT. Its translation: CASSPRGGPRNTIYF.

This clonotype was picked up one time. The gene calls are TRBV28 and TRBJ2-3; D gene ambiguous. The CDR3 length is 14 residues. Looked up from germline, CDR1 is MDHEN and CDR2 is SYDVKM. The V end lost 2 bases, the J end lost 0 bases, and 6 bases lay between the germline ends. This CDR3 reads CASSLPQSTDTQYF. CDR3 DNA sequence: TGTGCCAGCAGTTTACCGCAAAGCACAGATACGCAGTATTTT.

This clonotype appeared a single time. V gene TRBV3-1 combines with J gene TRBJ2-5, with TRBD2 identical over 9 bases. This CDR3 contains 14 residues. The V segment lost 7 bases and the J segment 4 bases; nucleotides outside the gene matches: 7. Germline V gene data show CDR1 as LGHDT and CDR2 as YNNKEL (reference sequence). CDR3 DNA sequence: TGTGCCAGCAACGTCCGCGGGGGGGCAGAGACCCAGTACTTC. Its protein product is CASNVRGGAETQYF.

The chain is built from TRBV20-1 and TRBJ2-7, with D perhaps TRBD2 (5 bases). Trimming shortened V by 5 bases and J by 1 base, and 18 bases separated the two germline ends. This CDR3 has 15 amino acids. Germline V gene sequence: CDR1 DFQATT, CDR2 SNEGSKA (reference sequence). For the CDR3, the DNA is TGCAGTGCTCGAAGGGCGGGTCCGGATTCCTACGAGCAGTACTTC. This sequence encodes CSARRAGPDSYEQYF.

The rearrangement joins TRBV2 to TRBJ2-3; 8 bases are shared with TRBD2. The CDR3 totals 14 residues. Germline lookup yields CDR1 SNHLY and CDR2 FYNNEI. V was pared by 3 bases and J by 5 bases, with 4 bases of the junction left unmatched. CDR3 nucleotide sequence: TGTGCCAGCAGTGAGCCGGGGGGGAGAGATACGCAGTATTTT. Translating it yields CASSEPGGRDTQYF. The full variable domain, with the rest looked up from reference TRBV2 and TRBJ2-3, is EPEVTQTPSHQVTQMGQEVILRCVPISNHLYFYWYRQILGQKVEFLVSFYNNEISEKSEIFDDQFSVERPDGSNFTLKIRSTKLEDSAMYFCASSEPGGRDTQYFGPGTRLTVL.

This clonotype was detected only a few times. The rearrangement uses TRBV2 and TRBJ2-7, with D hard to call. V was trimmed by 2 bases and J by 6 bases, leaving 17 bases between them. Germline lookup yields CDR1 SNHLY and CDR2 FYNNEI. The CDR3 loop spans 15 amino acids. The chain's CDR3 is CASSERRLRPGEQYF. For the CDR3, the DNA is TGTGCCAGCAGTGAACGGCGACTCCGTCCTGGCGAGCAGTACTTC.

This chain links TRBV5-8 with TRBJ2-7; 11 bases align to TRBD1. The CDR3 is 14 residues long. Germline values: CDR1 SGHTS, CDR2 YDEGEE. Unmatched junction bases numbered 4, after V lost 4 bases and J lost 4 bases. The CDR3 loop reads CASSVRDRGYEQYF. CDR3 bases: TGTGCCAGCAGCGTCCGGGACAGGGGGTACGAGCAGTACTTC.

This clonotype appeared a few times. The V gene is TRBV5-1, the J gene TRBJ2-7; 8 bases are a match to TRBD1. Trimming took 0 bases from V and 6 from J; bases not matched to a gene: 8. The CDR3 has 15 amino acids. Germline lookup yields CDR1 SGHRS and CDR2 YFSETQ. The CDR3 nucleotides read TGCGCCAGCAGCTTGGCCCTGGGACAGGTTGCCGAGCAGTACTTC. Translation gives CASSLALGQVAEQYF.

This chain links TRBV20-1 with TRBJ1-4; no clear D. In germline, CDR1 is DFQATT, CDR2 SNEGSKA (reference sequence). Trimming pared 3 bases from V and 2 bases from J, leaving 16 bases between. The CDR3 totals 16 residues. The CDR3 is CSARGPPTGTNEKLFF. The CDR3 DNA reads TGCAGTGCTAGGGGTCCACCAACGGGGACTAATGAAAAACTGTTTTTT.

This clonotype was counted between two and nine times. CDR3 bases: TGTGCCAGCAGTACCCGACAGGGGGCCAGGGAGACCCAGTACTTC. Translated: CASSTRQGARETQYF. The genes are TRBV27 and TRBJ2-5, with 10 bases that match TRBD1. The length of the CDR3 is 15 residues. The V and J ends lost 5 bases and 5 bases, in that order; junction bases with no gene match: 8. The germline gives CDR1 MNHEY, CDR2 SMNVEV (reference sequence).

The chain uses TRBV5-1 and TRBJ2-7, with D perhaps TRBD2 (6 bases). This CDR3 contains 14 residues. Looked up from germline, CDR1 is SGHRS and CDR2 is YFSETQ. V was clipped by 4 bases and J by 3 bases, with 14 bases between them. CDR3 nucleotides: TGCGCCAGCAGCACCGGCGGGGTGGGCTACGAGCAGTACTTC. It yields the protein CASSTGGVGYEQYF.

Here the CDR3 reads CASSYSISGVSSYNSPLHF. DNA of the CDR3: TGTGCCAGCAGTTACTCGATTTCGGGGGTGAGCTCCTATAATTCACCCCTCCACTTT. This chain links TRBV6-5 with TRBJ1-6, with a possible D match to TRBD1 (5 bases). The germline CDR1 and CDR2 sequences are MNHEY and SVGAGI. Trimming cost V 0 bases and J 0 bases, with 15 bases left between them. The CDR3 spans 19 residues.

The rearrangement joins TRBV3-1 to TRBJ2-7; D not certain. The CDR3 contains 15 residues. V lost 0 bases and J lost 0, with 9 bases in between. CDR1 LGHDT and CDR2 YNNKEL come from the germline V gene (reference sequence). CDR3 nucleotide sequence: TGTGCCAGCAGCCAAGATCCCTACCGCTCCTACGAGCAGTACTTC. It translates to CASSQDPYRSYEQYF.

The V and J genes are TRBV10-1 and TRBJ2-3; 8 nucleotides align to TRBD2. The germline CDR1 and CDR2 sequences are WNHNN and SYGVQD (reference sequence). V lost 4 bases and J lost 0; bases outside the gene matches: 3. This CDR3 is 15 amino acids long. As DNA, the CDR3 is TGCGCCAGCAGTGGACTAGCGCGTAGCACAGATACGCAGTATTTT. This gives the protein CASSGLARSTDTQYF.

The rearrangement links TRBV20-1 to TRBJ2-1, with 10 bases aligning to TRBD2. The CDR3 has 13 amino acids. Germline V gene lookup returns CDR1 DFQATT and CDR2 SNEGSKA (reference sequence). DNA of the CDR3: TGCAGCCTTACTAGCGGGAACTACAATGAGCAGTTCTTC. Amino acid sequence: CSLTSGNYNEQFF.

The chain uses TRBV2 and TRBJ2-3; D assignment may be TRBD1 or TRBD2 (5 bases each). Germline values: CDR1 SNHLY, CDR2 FYNNEI. V gave up 5 bases and J gave up 4 bases, with 7 bases separating them. The CDR3 sequence is 12 residues long. This CDR3 is CASSRDPDTQYF. In DNA, the CDR3 is TGTGCCAGCAGTCGGGACCCAGATACGCAGTATTTT.

This chain uses TRBV27 with TRBJ2-7; D possibly corresponds to TRBD1 (6 bases). The CDR3 has 20 amino acids. From germline, CDR1 is MNHEY and CDR2 SMNVEV (reference sequence). V lost 3 bases, J lost 1 base, and 28 bases lay in between. CDR3 coding DNA: TGTGCCAGCAGTTTGAAGGCGACGCTCGGGACACGTCAAAATTCCTACGAGCAGTACTTC. Translation: CASSLKATLGTRQNSYEQYF.

This chain joins TRBV5-4 and TRBJ2-7; 8 nucleotides line up with TRBD1. CDR1 and CDR2 from the germline V gene are SGHNT and YYREEE (reference sequence). J lost 2 bases, V lost 4 bases, and 8 bases had no gene match. The length of the CDR3 is 15 residues. The CDR3 protein is CASSLGQGSAYEQYF. The CDR3 nucleotides read TGTGCCAGCAGCCTAGGACAGGGTAGCGCCTACGAGCAGTACTTC.

V gene TRBV2 combines with J gene TRBJ1-5, with 8 bases that match TRBD1. The CDR3 sequence is 15 residues long. The germline V gene has CDR1 SNHLY and CDR2 FYNNEI. Trimming removed 5 bases from V and 5 bases from J; junction bases left unmatched: 8. The DNA of the CDR3 is TGTGCCAGCAGTCCGGACAGGGTAGGTTATCAGCCCCAGCATTTT. As protein: CASSPDRVGYQPQHF.

The V call is TRBV28, the J call TRBJ2-3, with 7 bases matching TRBD1. The CDR3 runs to 13 residues. The V and J ends lost 2 bases and 13 bases, in that order; junction bases with no gene match: 9. Germline values: CDR1 MDHEN, CDR2 SYDVKM. The CDR3 nucleotides read TGTGCCAGCAGTTTAACAAAGACAGGGAATAAGTATTTT. Its translation is CASSLTKTGNKYF. The full variable domain, completed using reference TRBV28 and TRBJ2-3, is DVKVTQSSRYLVKRTGEKVFLECVQDMDHENMFWYRQDPGLGLRLIYFSYDVKMKEKGDIPEGYSVSREKKERFSLILESASTNQTSMYLCASSLTKTGNKYFGPGTRLTVL.

The chain is built from TRBV7-2 and TRBJ2-5; 7 bases map to TRBD1. The CDR3 covers 16 residues. The V gene end was trimmed by 5 bases and the J gene end by 5 bases; junction bases not matched to a gene: 14. The germline V gene encodes CDR1 SGHTA and CDR2 FQGNSA. The CDR3: CASSPIGGQPVETQYF. The CDR3 nucleotides read TGTGCCAGCAGCCCCATAGGGGGACAGCCGGTGGAGACCCAGTACTTC.

The genes are TRBV30 and TRBJ1-1; 9 bases are a match to TRBD1. This CDR3 has 12 amino acids. Germline V lookup: CDR1 GTSNPN, CDR2 SVGIG (reference sequence). V shed 5 bases, J shed 4 bases, and the junction held 2 bases outside the gene matches. CDR3 bases: TGTGCCTGGGGACAGGGGTCCACTGAAGCTTTCTTT. Protein: CAWGQGSTEAFF.

This clonotype came up a few times. The chain employs TRBV2 and TRBJ1-5, with TRBD1 matching 7 bases. Germline trimming cut 1 base from V and 1 base from J; bases unmatched to any gene: 1. The CDR3 totals 15 residues. Germline assignment: CDR1 SNHLY and CDR2 FYNNEI. The CDR3 is CASSEGQGSNQPQHF. CDR3 DNA: TGTGCCAGCAGTGAAGGACAGGGCAGCAATCAGCCCCAGCATTTT.

The V gene is TRBV19, the J gene TRBJ1-2, with D possibly matching TRBD1 (6 bases). The CDR3 has 15 residues. Germline lookup yields CDR1 LNHDA and CDR2 SQIVND (reference sequence). V was cut by 7 bases and J by 7 bases, with 22 bases left in between. This CDR3 reads CASTNPRGAASGYTF. CDR3 nucleotides: TGTGCCAGTACCAACCCCCGGGGGGCTGCCTCTGGCTACACCTTC.

The chain carries TRBV6-1 and TRBJ1-2; D is perhaps TRBD1 (5 bases). The CDR3 runs 14 residues. Trimming stripped 10 bases from V and 0 bases from J, with 15 bases between. Per germline, CDR1 MNHNS and CDR2 SASEGT. The CDR3 nucleotides are TGTGCCACCACACGACAGCAAGCTAACTATGGCTACACCTTC. Its translation is CATTRQQANYGYTF.

V usage is TRBV5-1 and J usage is TRBJ2-7; D is unclear. The length of the CDR3 is 12 residues. Trimming shortened V by 6 bases and J by 6 bases, and 13 bases separated the two germline ends. Germline lookup yields CDR1 SGHRS and CDR2 YFSETQ. CDR3 DNA: TGCGCCAGCAAGGCTACCGACGCCGAGCAGTACTTC. It translates to CASKATDAEQYF.

The V gene is TRBV2, the J gene TRBJ1-4, with D tentatively TRBD1 (5 bases). CDR1 is SNHLY, CDR2 FYNNEI, per germline. V was trimmed by 2 bases and J by 8 bases, leaving 15 bases between them. The CDR3 is 15 amino acids. CDR3 sequence (DNA): TGTGCCAGCAGTGAAAATTATAGGGGAGGCGAAAAACTGTTTTTT. It specifies CASSENYRGGEKLFF.

This chain uses TRBV6-5 with TRBJ1-1, with D possibly being TRBD1 (6 bases). The CDR3 loop spans 17 amino acids. The germline gives CDR1 MNHEY, CDR2 SVGAGI. Trimming shortened V by 2 bases and J by 0 bases, and 16 bases separated the two germline ends. CDR3 DNA: TGTGCCAGCAGTTACGGGGCAGGGGCGTCCATGAACACTGAAGCTTTCTTT. It specifies CASSYGAGASMNTEAFF.

Sample share makes this clonotype large. This chain links TRBV6-1 with TRBJ1-2, with D uncertain. This CDR3 is 11 amino acids long. The V gene lost 3 bases and the J gene lost 8 bases, with 7 bases spanning the gap. Germline loops: CDR1 MNHNS, CDR2 SASEGT. The CDR3 here is CASSDSIGYTF. The CDR3 DNA reads TGTGCCAGCAGTGACAGTATCGGCTACACCTTC.

This chain connects TRBV7-2 to TRBJ2-3; unclear D gene. In germline, CDR1 is SGHTA, CDR2 FQGNSA. Trimming shortened V by 7 bases and J by 3 bases, and 11 bases separated the two germline ends. The CDR3 covers 13 residues. The DNA of the CDR3 is TGTGCCAGCAAGAGGTACCTTACAGATACGCAGTATTTT. It yields the protein CASKRYLTDTQYF.